This T cell receptor beta chain was sequenced in a study of blood T cell repertoires in COVID-19. Produced via immunoSEQ multiplex PCR; TCRdb's table is partial and in-frame only. In the table there are 120,000 or so clones, approximately 81% of which are singletons. Germline V lookup: CDR1 MNHEY, CDR2 SVGAGI. Trimming at V came to 7 bases and at J to 0 bases, leaving 6 bases not matched to a gene. This CDR3 contains 15 residues. Sequencing input: peripheral blood. The V call is TRBV6-5, the J call TRBJ1-1, with 9 nucleotides matching TRBD1. The source of this sequence is a woman aged 45-65 years with acute or convalescent COVID-19. The CDR3 DNA reads TGTGCCAGCAAAAGAGACAGGGGGATGAACACTGAAGCTTTCTTT. Residues: CASKRDRGMNTEAFF.